A selection of T cell receptor beta chains follows, all from one sample in a study of beta chain features in type 1 diabetes. Clones were sequenced by immunoSEQ multiplex PCR, and TCRdb holds only the in-frame ones, with some missing. Counted here are about 620,000 clones, 15% to 19% occurring once; the ten biggest clones make up approximately 0.093%. Sequences were obtained from naive CD4+ T cells from blood. The receptors were gathered from a man younger than 35 in good health. Each CDR3 is given with its conserved first and last residue. D genes are given only for firm matches. Clone size, where shown, is once, few, many, or a class for clones that have expanded.

V gene: TRBV2; clone size: .; J gene: TRBJ1-2; D gene: .; CDR3 protein: CASKAQGPTNYGYTF; CDR3 DNA: TGTGCCAGCAAAGCACAGGGTCCCACTAACTATGGCTACACCTTC
V gene: TRBV28; clone size: .; J gene: TRBJ2-2; D gene: .; CDR3 protein: CASNGRATGELFF; CDR3 DNA: TGTGCCAGCAACGGAAGAGCCACCGGGGAGCTGTTTTTT
V gene: TRBV7-3; clone size: .; J gene: TRBJ2-5; D gene: .; CDR3 protein: CASSPTGFRETQYF; CDR3 DNA: TGTGCCAGCAGCCCAACAGGGTTTAGAGAGACCCAGTACTTC
V gene: TRBV4-1; clone size: few; J gene: TRBJ2-2; D gene: TRBD2; CDR3 protein: CASSHRSGTSGELFF; CDR3 DNA: TGCGCCAGCAGCCATCGTTCCGGGACTAGCGGGGAGCTGTTTTTT
V gene: TRBV2; clone size: .; J gene: TRBJ1-4; D gene: TRBD1; CDR3 protein: CASAPGQGGEKLFF; CDR3 DNA: TGTGCCAGCGCACCGGGACAGGGGGGCGAAAAACTGTTTTTT
V gene: TRBV18; clone size: .; J gene: TRBJ1-1; D gene: .; CDR3 protein: CASSPSKAHTEAFF; CDR3 DNA: TGTGCCAGCTCACCATCAAAGGCGCACACTGAAGCTTTCTTT
V gene: TRBV27; clone size: .; J gene: TRBJ1-3; D gene: .; CDR3 protein: CASPAPGAKGNTIYF; CDR3 DNA: TGTGCCAGCCCCGCACCGGGGGCGAAGGGAAACACCATATATTTT
V gene: TRBV29-1; clone size: .; J gene: TRBJ1-1; D gene: .; CDR3 protein: CSVEMDRGGTEAFF; CDR3 DNA: TGCAGCGTTGAAATGGACAGAGGGGGCACTGAAGCTTTCTTT
V gene: TRBV6-1; clone size: .; J gene: TRBJ1-1; D gene: .; CDR3 protein: CASSEGRTEAFF; CDR3 DNA: TGTGCCAGTAGTGAAGGAAGGACTGAAGCTTTCTTT
V gene: TRBV25-1; clone size: .; J gene: TRBJ2-2; D gene: .; CDR3 protein: CASSDPGRELFF; CDR3 DNA: TGTGCCAGCAGTGATCCAGGGCGGGAGCTGTTTTTT
V gene: TRBV19; clone size: .; J gene: TRBJ2-1; D gene: TRBD1; CDR3 protein: CASSIYTGTGAYNEQFF; CDR3 DNA: TGTGCCAGTAGTATTTACACCGGGACAGGGGCCTACAATGAGCAGTTCTTC
V gene: TRBV7-8; clone size: .; J gene: TRBJ1-1; D gene: .; CDR3 protein: CASSFTGGGTEAFF; CDR3 DNA: TGTGCCAGCAGCTTTACGGGGGGAGGGACTGAAGCTTTCTTT
V gene: TRBV9; clone size: .; J gene: TRBJ1-2; D gene: .; CDR3 protein: CASSVVGNGDGYTF; CDR3 DNA: TGTGCCAGCAGCGTAGTGGGAAACGGGGATGGCTACACCTTC
V gene: TRBV7-9; clone size: .; J gene: TRBJ2-7; D gene: .; CDR3 protein: CASSLRGEQYF; CDR3 DNA: TGTGCCAGCAGCTTACGCGGCGAGCAGTACTTC
V gene: TRBV5-1; clone size: .; J gene: TRBJ1-1; D gene: .; CDR3 protein: CASSPIGVDTEAFF; CDR3 DNA: TGCGCCAGCAGCCCCATAGGAGTGGACACTGAAGCTTTCTTT
V gene: TRBV28; clone size: .; J gene: TRBJ2-7; D gene: .; CDR3 protein: CASSQQGREQYF; CDR3 DNA: TGTGCCAGCAGCCAACAGGGTAGGGAGCAGTACTTC
V gene: TRBV4-2; clone size: .; J gene: TRBJ2-7; D gene: .; CDR3 protein: CASSQVRLLGPETYEQYF; CDR3 DNA: TGTGCCAGCAGCCAAGTTAGGCTTTTGGGGCCAGAGACCTACGAGCAGTACTTC
V gene: TRBV9; clone size: few; J gene: TRBJ2-6; D gene: .; CDR3 protein: CASSVIGSGANVLTF; CDR3 DNA: TGTGCCAGCAGCGTAATAGGCTCTGGGGCCAACGTCCTGACTTTC
V gene: TRBV5-4; clone size: few; J gene: TRBJ1-4; D gene: .; CDR3 protein: CASSLGSNTGPNEKLFF; CDR3 DNA: TGTGCCAGCAGCTTGGGGTCCAATACAGGACCGAATGAAAAACTGTTTTTT
V gene: TRBV4-2; clone size: .; J gene: TRBJ2-5; D gene: TRBD1; CDR3 protein: CASSQGRAGTGGEETQYF; CDR3 DNA: TGTGCCAGCAGCCAAGGCCGCGCGGGGACAGGGGGCGAAGAGACCCAGTACTTC
V gene: TRBV28; clone size: few; J gene: TRBJ1-3; D gene: .; CDR3 protein: CASIPGGSGNTIYF; CDR3 DNA: TGTGCCAGCATCCCCGGTGGCTCTGGAAACACCATATATTTT
V gene: TRBV11-1; clone size: .; J gene: TRBJ2-2; D gene: TRBD2; CDR3 protein: CASSLHGTSVRTGELFF; CDR3 DNA: TGTGCCAGCAGCTTACATGGGACTAGCGTGCGGACCGGGGAGCTGTTTTTT
V gene: TRBV4-3; clone size: few; J gene: TRBJ1-2; D gene: .; CDR3 protein: CASSQDPQTYGYTF; CDR3 DNA: TGCGCCAGCAGCCAAGATCCACAAACCTATGGCTACACCTTC
V gene: TRBV7-2; clone size: .; J gene: TRBJ2-5; D gene: .; CDR3 protein: CASSLRGSGLETQYF; CDR3 DNA: TGTGCCAGCAGCTTAAGGGGGTCGGGGCTGGAGACCCAGTACTTC
V gene: TRBV7-2; clone size: few; J gene: TRBJ2-1; D gene: .; CDR3 protein: CASSRAGSSYNEQFF; CDR3 DNA: TGTGCCAGCAGTCGAGCGGGCAGCTCCTACAATGAGCAGTTCTTC
V gene: TRBV7-9; clone size: few; J gene: TRBJ2-7; D gene: TRBD1; CDR3 protein: CASSYTGQVSYEQYF; CDR3 DNA: TGTGCCAGCAGCTACACGGGACAGGTGTCCTACGAGCAGTACTTC
V gene: TRBV7-3; clone size: few; J gene: TRBJ2-7; D gene: .; CDR3 protein: CASSSQGGEQYF; CDR3 DNA: TGTGCCAGCAGCTCCCAGGGCGGCGAGCAGTACTTC
V gene: TRBV28; clone size: .; J gene: TRBJ2-3; D gene: .; CDR3 protein: CASSFVRGRTDTQYF; CDR3 DNA: TGTGCCAGCAGTTTCGTGCGGGGGCGCACAGATACGCAGTATTTT
V gene: TRBV10-3; clone size: few; J gene: TRBJ2-3; D gene: TRBD2; CDR3 protein: CAIRGGRLAGANGYTDTQYF; CDR3 DNA: TGTGCCATCAGGGGGGGGCGGCTAGCGGGAGCAAATGGGTACACAGATACGCAGTATTTT
V gene: TRBV7-8; clone size: .; J gene: TRBJ1-1; D gene: TRBD1; CDR3 protein: CASSLAYLGQGGTEAFF; CDR3 DNA: TGTGCCAGCAGCTTAGCTTACCTCGGACAGGGCGGCACTGAAGCTTTCTTT
V gene: TRBV7-7; clone size: few; J gene: TRBJ2-5; D gene: .; CDR3 protein: CASSLDESGREETQYF; CDR3 DNA: TGTGCCAGCAGCTTAGACGAGAGTGGGAGAGAAGAGACCCAGTACTTC
V gene: TRBV7-2; clone size: few; J gene: TRBJ2-3; D gene: TRBD1; CDR3 protein: CASSRAGTGGSSEQYF; CDR3 DNA: TGTGCCAGCAGCCGAGCCGGGACAGGGGGCAGTTCAGAGCAGTATTTT
V gene: TRBV5-4; clone size: .; J gene: TRBJ2-6; D gene: .; CDR3 protein: CASSFIGVSGANVLTF; CDR3 DNA: TGTGCCAGCAGCTTTATAGGAGTCTCTGGGGCCAACGTCCTGACTTTC
V gene: TRBV5-1; clone size: .; J gene: TRBJ2-7; D gene: TRBD2; CDR3 protein: CASSPGSGSNYEQYF; CDR3 DNA: TGCGCCAGCAGCCCAGGTAGCGGGAGTAACTACGAGCAGTACTTC
V gene: TRBV30; clone size: .; J gene: TRBJ2-2; D gene: .; CDR3 protein: CAWRTTYFGGELFF; CDR3 DNA: TGTGCCTGGAGAACGACCTACTTTGGCGGGGAGCTGTTTTTT
V gene: TRBV4-2; clone size: .; J gene: TRBJ1-5; D gene: .; CDR3 protein: CASSPLDSYNQPQHF; CDR3 DNA: TGTGCCAGCAGCCCACTGGACAGCTACAATCAGCCCCAGCATTTT
V gene: TRBV20-1; clone size: .; J gene: TRBJ1-2; D gene: .; CDR3 protein: CSARAGGYTF; CDR3 DNA: TGCAGTGCTCGGGCGGGTGGCTACACCTTC
V gene: TRBV28; clone size: .; J gene: TRBJ1-1; D gene: .; CDR3 protein: CASSLWSGKAFF; CDR3 DNA: TGTGCCAGCAGTTTATGGTCAGGCAAAGCTTTCTTT
V gene: TRBV7-2; clone size: .; J gene: TRBJ2-2; D gene: .; CDR3 protein: CASSSQRGQSGELFF; CDR3 DNA: TGTGCCAGCAGCTCGCAAAGAGGGCAGTCCGGGGAGCTGTTTTTT
V gene: TRBV19; clone size: .; J gene: TRBJ1-2; D gene: .; CDR3 protein: CASSIDQLYGYTF; CDR3 DNA: TGTGCCAGTAGTATCGACCAGCTCTATGGCTACACCTTC
V gene: TRBV29-1; clone size: .; J gene: TRBJ2-7; D gene: .; CDR3 protein: CSAQLGAASLPEQYF; CDR3 DNA: TGCAGCGCCCAGCTCGGGGCAGCCTCTCTCCCCGAGCAGTACTTC
V gene: TRBV7-2; clone size: few; J gene: TRBJ2-7; D gene: .; CDR3 protein: CASSRTGVSYEQYF; CDR3 DNA: TGTGCCAGCAGCCGTACCGGGGTCTCCTACGAGCAGTACTTC
V gene: TRBV7-3; clone size: .; J gene: TRBJ2-3; D gene: .; CDR3 protein: CASSRKTGGTDTQYF; CDR3 DNA: TGTGCCAGCAGCCGTAAAACGGGCGGCACAGATACGCAGTATTTT
V gene: TRBV18; clone size: .; J gene: TRBJ1-5; D gene: .; CDR3 protein: CASSPSRNQPQHF; CDR3 DNA: TGTGCCAGCTCACCATCCAGAAATCAGCCCCAGCATTTT
V gene: TRBV29-1; clone size: .; J gene: TRBJ1-1; D gene: TRBD1; CDR3 protein: CSGGQGSYTEAFF; CDR3 DNA: TGCAGCGGGGGACAGGGGTCTTACACTGAAGCTTTCTTT
V gene: TRBV6-5; clone size: .; J gene: TRBJ2-6; D gene: TRBD1; CDR3 protein: CASSGGQGVNVLTF; CDR3 DNA: TGTGCCAGCAGTGGGGGACAGGGGGTGAACGTCCTGACTTTC
V gene: TRBV9; clone size: few; J gene: TRBJ2-1; D gene: TRBD2; CDR3 protein: CASSLSGSSYNEQFF; CDR3 DNA: TGCGCCAGCTCCCTTAGCGGGAGCTCCTACAATGAGCAGTTCTTC
V gene: TRBV7-7; clone size: once; J gene: TRBJ2-6; D gene: .; CDR3 protein: CASSQGLISGANVLTF; CDR3 DNA: TGTGCTAGCAGCCAAGGACTGATCTCTGGGGCCAACGTCCTGACTTTC
V gene: TRBV7-9; clone size: once; J gene: TRBJ2-7; D gene: .; CDR3 protein: CASSPIWGGPSYEQYF; CDR3 DNA: TGTGCCAGCAGCCCCATTTGGGGGGGGCCCTCCTACGAGCAGTACTTC
V gene: TRBV7-8; clone size: .; J gene: TRBJ1-2; D gene: .; CDR3 protein: CATTPRGSGYTF; CDR3 DNA: TGTGCCACCACTCCTAGGGGATCGGGCTACACCTTC
V gene: TRBV5-1; clone size: few; J gene: TRBJ2-1; D gene: .; CDR3 protein: CASTASGLYNEQFF; CDR3 DNA: TGCGCCAGCACCGCTTCCGGACTCTACAATGAGCAGTTCTTC